The 17 T cell receptor beta chains below all came from one sample that was sequenced in a study of blood T cell repertoires in COVID-19. TCRdb's table, derived via immunoSEQ multiplex PCR, lists solely in-frame clones and lacks some. The data contain 95,000 to 100,000 clones, roughly 90% of them seen just once; the ten biggest clones take up 1.7%. The sample was peripheral blood. These TCRs come from a man of 80 years or more with acute or convalescent COVID-19.

The J gene is TRBJ2-5, the V gene TRBV5-1, with 8 bases lining up with TRBD1. Per germline, CDR1 SGHRS and CDR2 YFSETQ. This CDR3 comprises 13 residues. The V segment lost 4 bases and the J segment 5 bases; nucleotides outside the gene matches: 4. CDR3 bases: TGCGCCAGCAGCACACAGGGGGAGGAGACCCAGTACTTC. Residues: CASSTQGEETQYF.

The V gene is TRBV6-2 or TRBV6-3, the J gene TRBJ2-7; TRBD2 matches at 7 bases. With 2 bases clipped from V and 2 bases from J, the junction kept 3 bases outside the gene matches. This CDR3 comprises 14 residues. Germline V gene lookup returns CDR1 MNHEY and CDR2 SVGEGT. CDR3 DNA: TGTGCCAGCAGTTACAGCGGGACTACCTACGAGCAGTACTTC. Residues: CASSYSGTTYEQYF.

This chain joins TRBV9 and TRBJ2-7; 13 nucleotides agree with TRBD2. CDR1 and CDR2 (germline): SGDLS, YYNGEE. This CDR3 has 16 amino acids. Trimming cost V 0 bases and J 7 bases; bases outside gene matches: 7. The CDR3 DNA reads as TGTGCCAGCAGCGTAGGGACTAGCGGGAGCCTCTGGGAGCAGTACTTC. Amino acids: CASSVGTSGSLWEQYF.

The gene calls are TRBV5-1 and TRBJ2-4, with D possibly TRBD1 on 5 matching bases. In germline, CDR1 is SGHRS, CDR2 YFSETQ. The CDR3 has 15 residues. Trimming stripped 0 bases from V and 5 bases from J, with 12 bases between. The CDR3 region is CASSLDRRSQNIQYF. DNA of the CDR3: TGCGCCAGCAGCTTGGACAGGCGTTCCCAAAACATTCAGTACTTC.

The rearrangement links TRBV9 to TRBJ2-3; TRBD2 matches at 11 bases. The length of the CDR3 is 17 residues. Trimming at V came to 0 bases and at J to 3 bases, leaving 6 bases not matched to a gene. The germline CDR1 and CDR2 sequences are SGDLS and YYNGEE. The CDR3 sequence: CASSVDVRTSGTDTQYF. The CDR3 nucleotides are TGTGCCAGCAGCGTAGATGTTAGGACTAGCGGGACAGATACGCAGTATTTT.

The gene calls are TRBV30 and TRBJ2-3; 7 bases are shared with TRBD2. The V gene's germline CDR1 is GTSNPN and CDR2 SVGIG (reference sequence). The CDR3 totals 17 residues. Unmatched junction bases numbered 13, after V lost 1 base and J lost 3 bases. The CDR3 nucleotides are TGTGCCTGGAGTGGTCGGGAGGCGTTTTTGGCGACAGATACGCAGTATTTT. It is translated as CAWSGREAFLATDTQYF. Looking up the rest from reference TRBV30 and TRBJ2-3 gives the full variable domain: SQTIHQWPATLVQPVGSPLSLECTVEGTSNPNLYWYRQAAGRGLQLLFYSVGIGQISSEVPQNLSASRPQDRQFILSSKKLLLSDSGFYLCAWSGREAFLATDTQYFGPGTRLTVL.

This clone showed up just a few times. The chain has TRBV25-1 and TRBJ2-1, with 14 bases that match TRBD2. Trimming removed 3 bases from V and 12 bases from J; junction bases left unmatched: 10. Germline CDR1 and CDR2: MGHDK and SYGVNS. CDR3 length: 16 residues. The CDR3 region has the DNA TGTGCCAGCAGTGACCCTGGACTAGCGGGAGGAATCGGGCAGTTCTTC. It codes for CASSDPGLAGGIGQFF.

The chain has TRBV28 and TRBJ1-6; 8 bases agree with TRBD1. J lost 1 base, V lost 7 bases, and 6 bases had no gene match. The CDR3 consists of 16 residues. Per the germline V gene, CDR1 is MDHEN and CDR2 is SYDVKM. Here the CDR3 DNA reads TGTGCCAGCACCTCAGGGGGCGCGTCCTATAATTCACCCCTCCACTTT. Encoded protein: CASTSGGASYNSPLHF.

The V call is TRBV6-2 or TRBV6-3, the J call TRBJ2-7; 11 bases are a match to TRBD2. The CDR3 length is 18 residues. Trimming took 0 bases from V and 4 from J; bases not matched to a gene: 11. Germline V gene sequence: CDR1 MNHEY, CDR2 SVGEGT. The CDR3 region is CASSYSRNELAGAYEQYF. CDR3 bases: TGTGCCAGCAGTTACTCGAGGAACGAACTAGCGGGAGCGTACGAGCAGTACTTC.

This clone was counted only a few times. The rearrangement uses TRBV10-3 and TRBJ2-1, with 10 positions matching TRBD2. Germline lookup yields CDR1 ENHRY and CDR2 SYGVKD. V shed 5 bases and J 3 bases; nucleotides not matched to a gene: 1. The CDR3 loop spans 14 amino acids. CDR3 protein: CAISTSGNYNEQFF. The CDR3 DNA reads TGTGCCATCAGTACTAGCGGGAACTACAATGAGCAGTTCTTC.

The chain uses TRBV27 and TRBJ1-5, with D perhaps TRBD1 (6 bases). CDR1 and CDR2 (germline): MNHEY, SMNVEV (reference sequence). The CDR3 runs to 14 residues. V lost 8 bases to trimming and J lost 0 bases, with 11 bases between them. This CDR3 reads CASWEGGSNQPQHF. DNA for the CDR3: TGTGCCAGCTGGGAGGGGGGTAGCAATCAGCCCCAGCATTTT.

This clone showed up just once. The rearrangement uses TRBV9 and TRBJ2-1, with 7 bases matching TRBD2. The CDR3 extends over 15 amino acids. CDR1 is SGDLS, CDR2 YYNGEE, per germline. With 0 bases clipped from V and 7 bases from J, the junction kept 7 bases outside the gene matches. Here the CDR3 DNA reads TGTGCCAGCAGCGTAGTGGCGGGAGTGAAAAATGAGCAGTTCTTC. Protein: CASSVVAGVKNEQFF.

The rearrangement uses TRBV29-1 and TRBJ2-1, with D possibly being TRBD1 (7 bases). This CDR3 contains 18 residues. Germline values: CDR1 SQVTM, CDR2 ANQGSEA. The germline V and J ends were trimmed by 0 bases and 4 bases, with 22 bases remaining between them. CDR3 protein: CSVEDVSFGQGGYNEQFF. The CDR3 nucleotides read TGCAGCGTTGAAGATGTAAGTTTTGGCCAGGGGGGATACAATGAGCAGTTCTTC.

This chain uses TRBV14 with TRBJ1-3; TRBD1 might be the D (5 bases). Germline V lookup: CDR1 SGHDN, CDR2 FVKESK. V lost 4 bases, J lost 0 bases, and 13 bases lay in between. CDR3 length equals 16 residues. The CDR3 sequence: CASSPRVLSSGNTIYF. CDR3 in DNA: TGTGCCAGCAGCCCCAGGGTCCTGAGCTCTGGAAACACCATATATTTT. Full variable domain (outside the CDR3, taken from reference TRBV14 and TRBJ1-3): EAGVTQFPSHSVIEKGQTVTLRCDPISGHDNLYWYRRVMGKEIKFLLHFVKESKQDESGMPNNRFLAERTGGTYSTLKVQPAELEDSGVYFCASSPRVLSSGNTIYFGEGSWLTVV.

CDR3 bases: TGTGCCTGGAGTGTAGTGGGAGGCCCCGAAGGGGAGACCCAGTACTTC. This gives the protein CAWSVVGGPEGETQYF. The chain is built from TRBV30 and TRBJ2-5, with D possibly TRBD2 on 6 matching bases. V gave up 0 bases and J gave up 5 bases, with 19 bases separating them. Germline V gives CDR1 GTSNPN, CDR2 SVGIG (reference sequence). The CDR3 length is 16 residues. Full variable domain (remainder filled in from reference TRBV30 and TRBJ2-5): SQTIHQWPATLVQPVGSPLSLECTVEGTSNPNLYWYRQAAGRGLQLLFYSVGIGQISSEVPQNLSASRPQDRQFILSSKKLLLSDSGFYLCAWSVVGGPEGETQYFGPGTRLLVL.

The CDR3 DNA is TGTGCCAGCAGTCTGACACGACAAGAGACCCAGTACTTC. Its translation: CASSLTRQETQYF. The rearrangement uses TRBV12-3 or TRBV12-4 and TRBJ2-5, with D unclear. Trimming took 5 bases from V and 2 from J, leaving 9 bases between them. The CDR3 totals 13 residues.

The J gene is TRBJ2-7, the V gene TRBV19, with D maybe TRBD2 (6 bases). The length of the CDR3 is 14 residues. Germline lookup yields CDR1 LNHDA and CDR2 SQIVND (reference sequence). Trimming removed 3 bases at V and 2 bases at J, with 11 bases between. The CDR3 DNA reads TGTGCCAGTAGTATTCAGGAGGGTCCCTACGAGCAGTACTTC. Residues: CASSIQEGPYEQYF.